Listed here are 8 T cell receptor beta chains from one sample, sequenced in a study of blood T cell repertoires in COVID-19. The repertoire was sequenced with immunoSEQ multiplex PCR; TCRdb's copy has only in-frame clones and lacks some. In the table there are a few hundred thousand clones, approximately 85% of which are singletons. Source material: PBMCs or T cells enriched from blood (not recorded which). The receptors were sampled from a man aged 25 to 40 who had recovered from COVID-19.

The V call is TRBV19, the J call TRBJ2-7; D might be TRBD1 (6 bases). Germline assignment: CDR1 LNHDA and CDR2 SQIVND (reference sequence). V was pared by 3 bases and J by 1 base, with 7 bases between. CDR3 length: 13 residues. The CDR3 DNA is TGTGCCAGTAGTATCGGACAGTCCTACGAGCAGTACTTC. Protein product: CASSIGQSYEQYF.

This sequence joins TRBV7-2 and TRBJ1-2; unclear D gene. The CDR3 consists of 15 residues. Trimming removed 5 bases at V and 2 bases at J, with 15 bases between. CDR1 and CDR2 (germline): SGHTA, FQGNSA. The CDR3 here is CASSISSTENYGYTF. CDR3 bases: TGTGCCAGCAGCATAAGCTCGACGGAGAACTATGGCTACACCTTC.

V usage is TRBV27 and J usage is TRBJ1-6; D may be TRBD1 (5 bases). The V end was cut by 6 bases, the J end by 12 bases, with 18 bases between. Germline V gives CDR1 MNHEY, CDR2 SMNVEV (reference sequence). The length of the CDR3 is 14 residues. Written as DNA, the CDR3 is TGTGCCAGCAGCCCTTACGACAGATTAGGACCCCTCCACTTT. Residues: CASSPYDRLGPLHF.

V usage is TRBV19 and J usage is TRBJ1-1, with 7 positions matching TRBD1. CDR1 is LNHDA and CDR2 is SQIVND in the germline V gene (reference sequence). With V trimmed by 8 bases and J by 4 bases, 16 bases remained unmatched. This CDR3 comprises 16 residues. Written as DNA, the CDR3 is TGTGCCAGTTGCTCTAACAGGGGCCGTAGAGGCACTGAAGCTTTCTTT. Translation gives CASCSNRGRRGTEAFF.

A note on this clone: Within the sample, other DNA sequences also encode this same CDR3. The CDR3 coding sequence is TGTGCCATCAGTGGTCCGGGGAACACTGAAGCTTTCTTT. Translating gives CAISGPGNTEAFF. The rearrangement joins TRBV10-3 to TRBJ1-1; the D is unclear. Germline CDR1 and CDR2: ENHRY and SYGVKD. V was shortened by 4 bases and J by 1 base, with 7 bases between the two germline ends. There are 13 residues in the CDR3.

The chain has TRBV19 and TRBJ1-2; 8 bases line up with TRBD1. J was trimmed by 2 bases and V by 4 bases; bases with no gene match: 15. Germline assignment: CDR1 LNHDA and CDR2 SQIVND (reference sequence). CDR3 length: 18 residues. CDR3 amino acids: CASSTAGVRGRENYGYTF. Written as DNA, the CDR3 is TGTGCCAGTAGTACGGCGGGTGTCAGGGGGCGGGAAAACTATGGCTACACCTTC.

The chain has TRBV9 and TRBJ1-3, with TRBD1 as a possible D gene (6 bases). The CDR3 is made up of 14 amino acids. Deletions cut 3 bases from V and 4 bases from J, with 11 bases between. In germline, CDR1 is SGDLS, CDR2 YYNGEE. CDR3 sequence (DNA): TGTGCCAGCAGCGCCTCAGGGGCAGGAAACACCATATATTTT. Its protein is CASSASGAGNTIYF.

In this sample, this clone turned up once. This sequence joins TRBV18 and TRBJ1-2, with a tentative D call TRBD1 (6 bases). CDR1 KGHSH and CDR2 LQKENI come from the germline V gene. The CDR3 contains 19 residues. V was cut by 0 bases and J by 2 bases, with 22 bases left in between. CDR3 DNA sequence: TGTGCCAGCTCACCACCGGTTTTATTAACAGGGAGGGCCAACTATGGCTACACCTTC. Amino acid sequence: CASSPPVLLTGRANYGYTF.